These T cell receptor beta chains were read from a single sample in a study of beta chain features in type 1 diabetes. Method: immunoSEQ multiplex PCR; TCRdb's copy keeps in-frame clones and lacks some. The sample consists of about 180,000 clones, approximately 13% of them appearing once. Sequenced sample: central memory CD4+ T cells from blood. These receptor sequences come from a woman aged 18-35 years in good health. Both conserved end residues are part of each CDR3. Fields, in order: D gene, V gene, J gene, clone size, CDR3 DNA, CDR3 protein. D genes are given only for firm matches. Clone size is not always given. Where it is, it says once, few, many or a class for expanded clones.

>.|TRBV5-4|TRBJ2-1|.
TGTGCCTTCAGGGGATGGGCTTCGCCAACTTACAATGAGCAGTTCTTC
CAFRGWASPTYNEQFF
>TRBD2|TRBV14|TRBJ2-1|many
TGTGCCAGCAGCCAAGTGGTCTCTAGCGGGAGTAGCAATGAGCAGTTCTTC
CASSQVVSSGSSNEQFF
>.|TRBV7-9|TRBJ2-5|few
TGTGCCAGCAGCGCCGACAACAGGGTTGCAGAGACCCAGTACTTC
CASSADNRVAETQYF
>TRBD2|TRBV11-2|TRBJ2-1|.
TGTGCCAGCAGCCGTACTAGCGGCATTTACAATGAGCAGTTCTTC
CASSRTSGIYNEQFF
>.|TRBV6-5|TRBJ1-5|few
TGTGCCAGCAGTCAATCCACCCTAGAGCAGCCCCAGCATTTT
CASSQSTLEQPQHF
>.|TRBV5-1|TRBJ1-5|.
TGCGCCAGCAGCTTGACAGAGGGTAGCAATCAGCCCCAGCATTTT
CASSLTEGSNQPQHF
>.|TRBV5-1|TRBJ1-2|.
TGCGCCAGCAGCTTGGAGGGGGTCAGCTATGGCTACACCTTC
CASSLEGVSYGYTF
>TRBD1|TRBV6-5|TRBJ2-7|few
TGTGCCAGCAGTTACATAGGGACAGGGAGCTACGAGCAGTACTTC
CASSYIGTGSYEQYF
>TRBD1|TRBV10-3|TRBJ1-2|few
TGTGCCATCAGACCCCTAGACAGGGAGGATGGCTACACCTTC
CAIRPLDREDGYTF
>.|TRBV29-1|TRBJ2-1|few
TGCAGCGTTGCACAGGGAAACAATGAGCAGTTCTTC
CSVAQGNNEQFF
>TRBD2|TRBV6-1|TRBJ2-1|few
TGTGCCACCCTTCTTAGCGGGAGAGGTGAGCAGTTCTTC
CATLLSGRGEQFF
>TRBD2|TRBV28|TRBJ2-1|few
TGTGCCAGCAGTTTATTGCTAGCGGGAGGGTCTGGGAATGAGCAGTTCTTC
CASSLLLAGGSGNEQFF
>.|TRBV28|TRBJ1-2|few
TGTGCCAGCAGAAAGGAGACAGAATCTTATGGCTACACCTTC
CASRKETESYGYTF
>.|TRBV10-3|TRBJ1-2|.
TGTGCCATCAGTGACCCGGGACTCGACTATGGCTACACCTTC
CAISDPGLDYGYTF
>.|TRBV7-9|TRBJ2-6|.
TGTGCCAGCAGCTCCTCTTACATTCTCTCTGGGGCCAACGTCCTGACTTTC
CASSSSYILSGANVLTF
>.|TRBV4-2|TRBJ1-2|few
TGTGCCAGCAGCCAAGGTGGTTCGGGGAGGTCCTATGGCTACACCTTC
CASSQGGSGRSYGYTF